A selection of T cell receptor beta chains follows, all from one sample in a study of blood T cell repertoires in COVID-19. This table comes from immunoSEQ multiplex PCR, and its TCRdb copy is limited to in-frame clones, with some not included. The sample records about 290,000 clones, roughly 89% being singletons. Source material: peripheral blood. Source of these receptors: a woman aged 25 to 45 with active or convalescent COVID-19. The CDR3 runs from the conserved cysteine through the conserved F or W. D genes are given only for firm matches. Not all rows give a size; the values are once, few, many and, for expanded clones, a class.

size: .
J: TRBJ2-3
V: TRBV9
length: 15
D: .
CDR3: CASSVARSSTDTQYF
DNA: TGTGCCAGCAGCGTAGCCAGGTCTAGCACAGATACGCAGTATTTT

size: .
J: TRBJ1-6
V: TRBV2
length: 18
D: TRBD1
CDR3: CASSSTGGVRFGSSPLHF
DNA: TGTGCCAGCAGTTCAACAGGGGGCGTCAGGTTTGGGAGTTCACCCCTCCACTTT

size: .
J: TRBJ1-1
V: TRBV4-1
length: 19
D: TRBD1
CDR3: CASSQNLNGQGAASGEAFF
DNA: TGCGCCAGCAGCCAAAACCTAAACGGACAGGGGGCGGCTTCCGGGGAAGCTTTCTTT

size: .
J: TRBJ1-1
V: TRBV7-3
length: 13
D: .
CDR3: CASSLVQDTEAFF
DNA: TGTGCCAGCAGCTTAGTCCAGGACACTGAAGCTTTCTTT

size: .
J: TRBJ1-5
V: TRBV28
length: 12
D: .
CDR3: CATYSSGQPQHF
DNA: TGTGCCACCTACTCTTCGGGGCAGCCCCAGCATTTT

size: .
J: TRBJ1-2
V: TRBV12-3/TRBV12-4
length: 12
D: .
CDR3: CASRLRESGYTF
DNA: TGTGCCAGCAGGCTCAGGGAAAGTGGCTACACCTTC

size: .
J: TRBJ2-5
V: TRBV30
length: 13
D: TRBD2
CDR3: CAWNPVGGETQYF
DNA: TGTGCCTGGAACCCGGTCGGGGGGGAGACCCAGTACTTC

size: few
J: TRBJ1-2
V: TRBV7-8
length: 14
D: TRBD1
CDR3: CASSLETGRIGYTF
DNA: TGTGCCAGCAGCTTGGAGACAGGGCGGATCGGCTACACCTTC

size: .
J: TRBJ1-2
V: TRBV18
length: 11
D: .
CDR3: CASSPGAGYTF
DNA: TGTGCCAGCTCACCGGGAGCGGGCTACACCTTC

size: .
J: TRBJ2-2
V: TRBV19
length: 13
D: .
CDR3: CASSIAITGELFF
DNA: TGTGCCAGTAGTATAGCCATCACCGGGGAGCTGTTTTTT

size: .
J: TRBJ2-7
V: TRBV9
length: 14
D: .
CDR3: CASSVGRSTYEQYF
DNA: TGTGCCAGCAGCGTAGGCAGGTCAACCTACGAGCAGTACTTC

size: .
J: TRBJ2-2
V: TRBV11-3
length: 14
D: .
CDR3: CASSLGRATGELFF
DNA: TGTGCCAGCAGCTTGGGCAGGGCCACCGGGGAGCTGTTTTTT

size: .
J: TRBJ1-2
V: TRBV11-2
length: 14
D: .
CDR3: CASSPGGAVYGYTF
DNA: TGTGCCAGCAGCCCCGGGGGGGCCGTCTATGGCTACACCTTC

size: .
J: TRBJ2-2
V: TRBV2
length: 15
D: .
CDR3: CASSDESRGNGELFF
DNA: TGTGCCAGCAGTGATGAGTCGAGAGGGAACGGGGAGCTGTTTTTT

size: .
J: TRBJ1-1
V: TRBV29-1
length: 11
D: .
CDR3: CSVTENTEAFF
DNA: TGCAGCGTAACAGAGAACACTGAAGCTTTCTTT

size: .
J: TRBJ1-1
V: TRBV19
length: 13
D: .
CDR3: CASSITRPTEAFF
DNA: TGTGCCAGTAGTATAACGAGGCCCACTGAAGCTTTCTTT

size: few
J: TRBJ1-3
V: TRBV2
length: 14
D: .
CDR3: CASGRESSGNTIYF
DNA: TGTGCCAGCGGGCGGGAGAGCTCTGGAAACACCATATATTTT

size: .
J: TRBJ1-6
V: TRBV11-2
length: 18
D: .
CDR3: CASSLENRGGRWNSPLHF
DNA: TGTGCCAGCAGCTTAGAAAATCGGGGGGGTCGATGGAATTCACCCCTCCACTTT

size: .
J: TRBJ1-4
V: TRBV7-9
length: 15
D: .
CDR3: CASSLAPTATEKLFF
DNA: TGTGCCAGCAGCTTAGCGCCGACAGCCACTGAAAAACTGTTTTTT

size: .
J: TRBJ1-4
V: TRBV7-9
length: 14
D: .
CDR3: CASSSAGRGEKLFF
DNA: TGTGCCAGCAGCTCCGCAGGGAGGGGTGAAAAACTGTTTTTT

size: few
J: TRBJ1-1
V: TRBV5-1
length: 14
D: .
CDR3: CASSPGPGGTEAFF
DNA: TGCGCCAGCAGCCCGGGACCCGGGGGGACTGAAGCTTTCTTT

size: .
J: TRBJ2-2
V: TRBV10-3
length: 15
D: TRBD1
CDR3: CAISRTGGRTGELFF
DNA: TGTGCCATCAGCAGGACAGGGGGCCGGACCGGGGAGCTGTTTTTT

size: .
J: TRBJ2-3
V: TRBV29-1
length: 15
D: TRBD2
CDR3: CSATGTSGGTDTQYF
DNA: TGCAGCGCGACGGGGACTAGCGGGGGCACAGATACGCAGTATTTT

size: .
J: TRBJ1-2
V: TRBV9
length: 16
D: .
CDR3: CASSEPEGGVDYGYTF
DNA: TGTGCCAGCAGCGAGCCCGAAGGAGGGGTGGACTATGGCTACACCTTC

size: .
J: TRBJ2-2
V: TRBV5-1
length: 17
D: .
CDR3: CASSLGFGTTNTGELFF
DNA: TGCGCCAGCAGCTTGGGTTTCGGGACAACGAACACCGGGGAGCTGTTTTTT

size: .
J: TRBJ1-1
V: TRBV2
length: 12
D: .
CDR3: CASRRYRVSAFF
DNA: TGTGCCAGCAGGAGATACAGGGTATCGGCTTTCTTT

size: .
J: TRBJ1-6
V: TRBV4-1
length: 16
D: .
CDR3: CASSQGQGTVNSPLHF
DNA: TGCGCCAGCAGCCAAGGCCAGGGGACGGTTAATTCACCCCTCCACTTT